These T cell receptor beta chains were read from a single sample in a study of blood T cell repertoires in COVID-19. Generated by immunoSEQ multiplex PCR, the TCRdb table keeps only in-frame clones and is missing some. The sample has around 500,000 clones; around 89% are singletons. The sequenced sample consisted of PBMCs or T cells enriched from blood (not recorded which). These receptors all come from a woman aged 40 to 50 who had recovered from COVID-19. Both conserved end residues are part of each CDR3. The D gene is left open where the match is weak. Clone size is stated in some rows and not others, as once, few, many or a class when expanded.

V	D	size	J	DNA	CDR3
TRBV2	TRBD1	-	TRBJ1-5	TGTGCCAGCAGTGAAGTCACAGGGGGACAGCCCCAGCATTTT	CASSEVTGGQPQHF
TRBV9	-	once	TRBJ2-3	TGTGCCAGCAGCGTAGCTACAGGGTGGGACACAGATACGCAGTATTTT	CASSVATGWDTDTQYF
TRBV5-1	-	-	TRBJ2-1	TGCGCCAGCGGCTTCCAGGGCCCCTCCTACAATGAGCAGTTCTTC	CASGFQGPSYNEQFF
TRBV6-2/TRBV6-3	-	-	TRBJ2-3	TGTGCCAGCAGTTACTCGAGTCGGACAGATACGCAGTATTTT	CASSYSSRTDTQYF
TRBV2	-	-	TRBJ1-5	TGTGCCAGCACTCCATACAGGGAGCGCAATCAGCCCCAGCATTTT	CASTPYRERNQPQHF
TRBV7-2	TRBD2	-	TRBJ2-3	TGTGCCAGCAACCTGGCGGGGGGGTTTAGCACAGATACGCAGTATTTT	CASNLAGGFSTDTQYF
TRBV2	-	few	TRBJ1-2	TGTGCCAGCTCGCAGGGGCCCCGCTATGGCTACACCTTC	CASSQGPRYGYTF
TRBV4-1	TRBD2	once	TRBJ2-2	TGCGCCAGCAGCCCAAAAGGCGGCGGGAGCCCCACCGGGGAGCTGTTTTTT	CASSPKGGGSPTGELFF
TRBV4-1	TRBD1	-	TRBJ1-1	TGCGCCAGCAGCCAAGATCAAGACAGGGCAACTGAAGCTTTCTTT	CASSQDQDRATEAFF
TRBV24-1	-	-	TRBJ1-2	TGTGCCACCAGTGTAACAGCTTCCTATGGCTACACCTTC	CATSVTASYGYTF
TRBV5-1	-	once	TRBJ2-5	TGCGCCAGCAGCTTAGGACAGCAACAAGAGACCCAGTACTTC	CASSLGQQQETQYF
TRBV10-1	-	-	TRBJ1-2	TGCGCCAGCAGTTCAGGGATCCTCTATGGCTACACCTTC	CASSSGILYGYTF
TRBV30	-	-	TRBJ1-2	TGTGCCTGGAGTGTCGGGCAGGGCTATGGCTACACCTTC	CAWSVGQGYGYTF
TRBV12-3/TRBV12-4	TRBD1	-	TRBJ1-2	TGTGCCAGCAGACGGACAGGGAACTATGGCTACACCTTC	CASRRTGNYGYTF
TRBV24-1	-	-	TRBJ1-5	TGTGCCACCAGTGCCAAGGGGTTAGGCAATCAGCCCCAGCATTTT	CATSAKGLGNQPQHF
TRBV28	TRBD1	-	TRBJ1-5	TGTGCCAGCTCAGGACAGGGCGTTAGTCAGCCCCAGCATTTT	CASSGQGVSQPQHF
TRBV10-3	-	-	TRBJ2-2	TGTGCCATCAGTGCTCGTGGGAGCCCCGGCGGGGAGCTGTTTTTT	CAISARGSPGGELFF
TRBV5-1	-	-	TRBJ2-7	TGCGCCAGCAGCTTGGTTAGCGGAGATTACGAGCAGTACTTC	CASSLVSGDYEQYF
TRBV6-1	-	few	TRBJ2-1	TGTGCCAGCAGTGAAGGGACAGACCACAATGAGCAGTTCTTC	CASSEGTDHNEQFF
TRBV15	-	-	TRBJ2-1	TGTGCCACCAGCAGAGATTGGCTTAACAGCTACAATGAGCAGTTCTTC	CATSRDWLNSYNEQFF
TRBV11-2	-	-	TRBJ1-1	TGTGCCAGCAGCTTAATCACAGGGTTGAACACTGAAGCTTTCTTT	CASSLITGLNTEAFF
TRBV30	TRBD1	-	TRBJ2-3	TGTGCCTGGAGTATAGGGACAGGGGGTTGGACAGATACGCAGTATTTT	CAWSIGTGGWTDTQYF
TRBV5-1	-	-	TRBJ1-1	TGCGCCAGCAGCACTTACTCCAGAGGTACTGAAGCTTTCTTT	CASSTYSRGTEAFF
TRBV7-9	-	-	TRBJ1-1	TGTGCCAGCAGCCCCTATGGAGTACTCGAAGCTTTCTTT	CASSPYGVLEAFF
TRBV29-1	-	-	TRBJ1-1	TGCAGCGTTCTCGGTAACACTGAAGCTTTCTTT	CSVLGNTEAFF
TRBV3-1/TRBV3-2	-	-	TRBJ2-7	TGTGCCAGCAGCCAATCGAGGCTAGAGCAGTACTTC	CASSQSRLEQYF
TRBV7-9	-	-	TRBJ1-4	TGTGCCAGCAGAACCTACGAGGGGGGGACATCCCCCGGAGGTAAACTGTTTTTT	CASRTYEGGTSPGGKLFF
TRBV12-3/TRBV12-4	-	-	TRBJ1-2	TGTGCCAGCAGTCCTCAAACCGGGACTCGGAGTGATTTC	CASSPQTGTRSDF
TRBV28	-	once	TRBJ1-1	TGTGCCAGCAGTTTGGGTAGCGGGGATATTGAAGCTTTCTTT	CASSLGSGDIEAFF
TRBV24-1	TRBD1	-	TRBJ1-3	TGTGCCACACTAGACAGGGGGCCTGGAAACACCATATATTTT	CATLDRGPGNTIYF
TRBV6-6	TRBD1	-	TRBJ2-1	TGTGCCAGCAAGTCCCGGGACAGGGACGCCACTGAGCAGTTCTTC	CASKSRDRDATEQFF
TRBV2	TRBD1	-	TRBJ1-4	TGTGCCAGCACGAGGGGGCACGCAACTAATGAAAAACTGTTTTTT	CASTRGHATNEKLFF
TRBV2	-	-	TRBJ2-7	TGTGCCAGCACCCTAGCAACTTACGAGCAGTACTTC	CASTLATYEQYF
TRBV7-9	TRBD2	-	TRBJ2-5	TGTGCCAGCAGCTTAGCGTTGGGACTAGCGGGAGAAGAGACCCAGTACTTC	CASSLALGLAGEETQYF
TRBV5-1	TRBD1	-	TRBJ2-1	TGCGCCAGCAGCCACACGCCAGGACAGGGGAACAATGAGCAGTTCTTC	CASSHTPGQGNNEQFF
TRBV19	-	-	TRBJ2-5	TGTGCCAGTAGTGGCACAGGGCAGCAGACCCAGTACTTC	CASSGTGQQTQYF
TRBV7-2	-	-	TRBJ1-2	TGTGCCAGCAGCTTAGATGCAGGGTATGATGGCTACACCTTC	CASSLDAGYDGYTF
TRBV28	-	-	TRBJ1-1	TGTGCCAGCAGTACAGGGACGAACACTGAAGCTTTCTTT	CASSTGTNTEAFF
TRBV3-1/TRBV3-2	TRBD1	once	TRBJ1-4	TGTGCCAGCAGCCAAAGGACAGGGGTAGACGAAAAACTGTTTTTT	CASSQRTGVDEKLFF
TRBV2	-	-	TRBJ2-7	TGTGCCAGCAGAGGCGGGGACAGAGCCTACGAGCAGTACTTC	CASRGGDRAYEQYF
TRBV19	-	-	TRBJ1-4	TGTGCCAGTAGTATCGACACCGGGAGGGAAAAACTGTTTTTT	CASSIDTGREKLFF
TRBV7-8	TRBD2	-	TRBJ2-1	TGTGCCAGCAGCGAACGGGGGGTTTTGTTCTTC	CASSERGVLFF
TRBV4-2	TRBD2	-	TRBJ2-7	TGTGCCAGCAGCCAAGATCGGAGGGTAGCGGGGGCCTACGAGCAGTACTTC	CASSQDRRVAGAYEQYF
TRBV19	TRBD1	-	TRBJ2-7	TGTGCCAGTAGTCACAGGGGCAGCTACGAGCAGTACTTC	CASSHRGSYEQYF
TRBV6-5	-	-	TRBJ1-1	TGTGCCAGCAGGTCCGGGTCGAACACTGAAGCTTTCTTT	CASRSGSNTEAFF